Following are 9 T cell receptor beta chains from one sample sequenced in a study of control samples from healthy donors and cancer patients (dated by TCRdb to about 2020). The receptor library was made with the immunoSEQ multiplex PCR assay. In TCRdb, the immuneACCESS table is reduced to in-frame sequences with V and J assigned. These tables do not hold every clone; where another copy was compared, an unresolved V gene accounts for under half, and the others remain unexplained. The sample table records about 82,000 clones; about 89% of these occur just once. Around 20% of the sample rests with the top ten. Sequenced: blood. Receptors were obtained from a man aged 45-65 years in good health.

This sequence joins TRBV19 and TRBJ1-2, with 9 positions matching TRBD1. Germline CDR1 is LNHDA and CDR2 is SQIVND (reference sequence). The CDR3 consists of 15 residues. V lost 5 bases, J lost 3 bases, and 7 bases stayed unmatched. CDR3 amino acids: CASSPYRGLDYGYTF. The CDR3 DNA follows: TGTGCCAGTAGTCCATACAGGGGGCTCGACTATGGCTACACCTTC.

V is TRBV11-3 and J is TRBJ2-1; no clear D gene. The germline V and J ends were trimmed by 5 bases and 0 bases, with 8 bases remaining between them. CDR3 length: 14 amino acids. Germline lookup yields CDR1 SGHNT and CDR2 YENEEA. This CDR3 reads CASSSSPSYNEQFF. In DNA, the CDR3 is TGTGCCAGCAGCAGCTCGCCCTCCTACAATGAGCAGTTCTTC.

V usage is TRBV2 and J usage is TRBJ1-6, with D possibly being TRBD1 (5 bases). Trimming stripped 6 bases from V and 12 bases from J, with 18 bases between. The germline CDR1 and CDR2 sequences are SNHLY and FYNNEI. This CDR3 spans 14 amino acids. The CDR3 DNA reads as TGTGCCAGCAGAGAACTGGGGGGGATTTTACCCCTCCACTTT. This gives the protein CASRELGGILPLHF.

In its sample, this clone was seen a few times. This chain links TRBV18 with TRBJ2-2, with D hard to call. Per the germline V gene, CDR1 is KGHSH and CDR2 is LQKENI. V lost 6 bases, J lost 0 bases, and 8 bases lay in between. The CDR3 has 14 amino acids. CDR3 nucleotide sequence: TGTGCCAGCTCCCGCGCGACGAACACCGGGGAGCTGTTTTTT. Amino acids: CASSRATNTGELFF.

CDR3 sequence: CASSVDTGSTDTQYF. CDR3 nucleotides: TGTGCCAGCAGCGTAGATACAGGGAGCACAGATACGCAGTATTTT. This chain links TRBV9 with TRBJ2-3; possibly TRBD1 for D (6 bases). Germline CDR1 reads SGDLS; CDR2 reads YYNGEE. This CDR3 is 15 amino acids long. V lost 0 bases and J lost 0, with 8 bases in between.

CDR3 sequence (DNA): TGTGCCACCAGTGAGTTTCGGGACAGCACTAACAACAATGAGCAGTTCTTC. It yields the protein CATSEFRDSTNNNEQFF. The rearrangement joins TRBV24-1 to TRBJ2-1, with 7 bases that match TRBD1. V gave up 4 bases and J gave up 5 bases; unmatched junction bases: 13. This CDR3 is 17 amino acids long. The germline gives CDR1 KGHDR, CDR2 SFDVKD.

Comment on this clone: The limits of the CDR3 on the DNA are not certain, so only TCRdb's listed CDR3 is given. This chain's CDR3 is CASMVAGGSWYF. This chain links TRBV2 with TRBJ2-7; TRBD2 was called by the table and not checked on the DNA. The CDR3 comprises 12 residues, both ends counted. CDR1 SNHLY and CDR2 FYNNEI come from the germline V gene.

The rearrangement uses TRBV25-1 and TRBJ2-4; possibly TRBD2 for D (6 bases). The V end lost 2 bases, the J end lost 9 bases, and 26 bases lay between the germline ends. Germline values: CDR1 MGHDK, CDR2 SYGVNS. The CDR3 extends over 18 amino acids. The CDR3 loop is CASSESGFGGVSRSIQYF. The CDR3 DNA reads TGTGCCAGCAGTGAAAGTGGGTTCGGCGGGGTTAGCCGAAGCATTCAGTACTTC. The full variable domain, rest sourced from reference TRBV25-1 and TRBJ2-4, is EADIYQTPRYLVIGTGKKITLECSQTMGHDKMYWYQQDPGMELHLIHYSYGVNSTEKGDLSSESTVSRIRTEHFPLTLESARPSHTSQYLCASSESGFGGVSRSIQYFGAGTRLSVL.

The CDR3 DNA follows: TGTGCCAGCAGTGAAGGGTCGGCGCATTCCGGCTACGAGCAGTACGTC. Amino acids: CASSEGSAHSGYEQYV. The chain joins TRBV6-1 to TRBJ2-7; D remains ambiguous. Germline-derived CDR1 and CDR2 are MNHNS and SASEGT. Trimming took off 1 base at V and 3 bases at J, with 16 bases between the two ends. This CDR3 region has 16 residues.